This passage covers 31 T cell receptor beta chains from one sample sequenced in a study of post-analysis software for immune sequencing data (dated by TCRdb to the mid-2010s). The investigation overall reported the following: Significantly higher frequencies in patients than in controls were found for roughly 5 TRBV segments, including TRBV5-6, TRBV5-1 and TRBV20-1.

Library construction relied on PCR. The sequencing machine was an Illumina HiSeq 2500. To reduce PCR and sequencing biases, unique molecular identifiers were incorporated into the TCR beta cDNA libraries. In-frame beta chains were kept once TCRdb had trimmed the public reads at Q25 with fastp and called clones with MiXCR. When rows share a CDR3 protein, they turn into one entry using the most common DNA and genes. Within this sample are more than 500,000 distinct CDR3 sequences, with around 34% of them counted one time only. 5% to 6% of the sample rests with the top ten. Which antigens these TCRs recognize remains unknown. The sample was blood. These TCRs come from a girl aged 2-17 years with multiple sclerosis.

This clonotype was counted between two and nine times. The chain carries TRBV5-5 and TRBJ1-1; 9 bases map to TRBD1. This CDR3 region has 18 residues. Unmatched junction bases numbered 14, after V lost 4 bases and J lost 1 base. CDR1 and CDR2 from the germline V gene are SGHKS and YYEKEE (reference sequence). CDR3 coding DNA: TGTGCCAGCAGCGCTATACCGGGGGACAGGGTCGGGAACACTGAAGCTTTCTTT. This codes for CASSAIPGDRVGNTEAFF.

The chain joins TRBV20-1 to TRBJ1-1, with 7 bases lining up with TRBD1. CDR3 size: 12 residues. Trimming took 6 bases from V and 5 from J; bases not matched to a gene: 6. The germline V gene encodes CDR1 DFQATT and CDR2 SNEGSKA (reference sequence). DNA of the CDR3: TGCAGTGCAATGACAGGGAGAACTGAAGCTTTCTTT. This encodes CSAMTGRTEAFF.

This clonotype was seen a handful of times. The chain is built from TRBV7-2 and TRBJ2-7; no reliable D call. The V gene lost 1 base and the J gene lost 3 bases, with 13 bases spanning the gap. CDR3 size: 15 residues. Germline V gene data show CDR1 as SGHTA and CDR2 as FQGNSA. The CDR3 DNA reads TGTGCCAGCAGCTTAGGGTTCGGCGAGTTCTACGAGCAGTACTTC. Amino acids: CASSLGFGEFYEQYF.

This clonotype was seen a handful of times. At one end the junction does not follow the germline gene, possibly because of a read error. The chain joins TRBV2 to TRBJ2-7, with D perhaps TRBD1 (5 bases). The CDR3 is 14 residues long. From germline, CDR1 is SNHLY and CDR2 FYNNEI. This CDR3 reads CASIFEQGAYEQYF. CDR3 nucleotide sequence: TGTGCTAGCATTTTTGAGCAGGGCGCCTACGAGCAGTACTTC.

This clonotype showed up just a few times. This chain connects TRBV29-1 to TRBJ1-1; weak D call: TRBD1 (6 bases). V shed 7 bases and J shed 4 bases, with 19 bases lying between them. The CDR3 loop spans 14 amino acids. The germline V gene encodes CDR1 SQVTM and CDR2 ANQGSEA. CDR3 region: CSASGGTGRTEAFF. DNA of the CDR3: TGCAGCGCCTCCGGCGGAACAGGGCGCACTGAAGCTTTCTTT.

In its sample, this clonotype was seen a few times. A junction end diverges from the germline sequence, so it may reflect a read error. The J gene is TRBJ2-5, the V gene TRBV11-2, with a tentative D call TRBD1 (5 bases). The CDR3 is 18 residues long. Germline CDR1 is SGHAT and CDR2 is FQNNGV. CDR3 protein: CASSSYFKTVNVREAQYF. The CDR3 region has the DNA TGTGCCAGCAGCTCTTACTTTAAGACAGTTAACGTAAGAGAGGCCCAGTACTTC.

The chain recombines TRBV11-2 with TRBJ1-2; D is unclear. This CDR3 contains 15 residues. Per germline, CDR1 SGHAT and CDR2 FQNNGV. Trimming took 6 bases from V and 3 from J, leaving 17 bases between them. Written as DNA, the CDR3 is TGTGCCAGCAGTCATAGATCTGACGGAGACTATGGCTACACCTTC. It yields the protein CASSHRSDGDYGYTF. Together with reference TRBV11-2 and TRBJ1-2, the CDR3 gives the full variable domain: EAGVAQSPRYKIIEKRQSVAFWCNPISGHATLYWYQQILGQGPKLLIQFQNNGVVDDSQLPKDRFSAERLKGVDSTLKIQPAKLEDSAVYLCASSHRSDGDYGYTFGSGTRLTVV.

This clonotype was found once. One end of the junction is discordant with germline, which a read error may explain. The chain is built from TRBV12-3 or TRBV12-4 and TRBJ2-3, with D possibly TRBD1 on 5 matching bases. The CDR3 runs 17 residues. The DNA of the CDR3 is TGTGCCAGCAGTTTACTTCTCAGGGCAGTGAGCACAGATGCGCAGTATTTT. Its translation is CASSLLLRAVSTDAQYF.

This clonotype was seen only a few times. This chain connects TRBV27 to TRBJ2-1; no clear D gene. V was pared by 2 bases and J by 8 bases, with 13 bases between. The length of the CDR3 is 14 residues. The germline V gene has CDR1 MNHEY and CDR2 SMNVEV (reference sequence). The CDR3 DNA reads TGTGCCAGCAGTTTACCCGGCCCGGACCATGAGCAGTTCTTC. This gives the protein CASSLPGPDHEQFF.

Only a few counts were recorded for this clonotype. V is TRBV6-1 and J is TRBJ2-7; weak D call: TRBD1 (5 bases). Looked up from germline, CDR1 is MNHNS and CDR2 is SASEGT. V gave up 2 bases and J gave up 7 bases, with 12 bases separating them. The CDR3 length is 13 residues. Here the CDR3 reads CASSENQGREQYF. The CDR3 DNA reads TGTGCCAGCAGTGAAAATCAGGGAAGGGAGCAGTACTTC.

The chain links TRBV5-1 to TRBJ2-3, with TRBD2 as a possible D gene (5 bases). This CDR3 has 16 amino acids. Germline values: CDR1 SGHRS, CDR2 YFSETQ. Trimming took off 4 bases at V and 1 base at J, with 16 bases between the two ends. CDR3 sequence reads: CASSPRASWGTDTQYF. In DNA, the CDR3 is TGCGCCAGCAGCCCTCGAGCTAGCTGGGGCACAGATACGCAGTATTTT. The whole variable domain, filled in from reference TRBV5-1 and TRBJ2-3, reads KAGVTQTPRYLIKTRGQQVTLSCSPISGHRSVSWYQQTPGQGLQFLFEYFSETQRNKGNFPGRFSGRQFSNSRSEMNVSTLELGDSALYLCASSPRASWGTDTQYFGPGTRLTVL.

The chain recombines TRBV20-1 with TRBJ2-7; D might be TRBD1 (6 bases). Germline values: CDR1 DFQATT, CDR2 SNEGSKA (reference sequence). V lost 3 bases, J lost 5 bases, and 23 bases lay in between. The CDR3 is 16 amino acids. As DNA, the CDR3 is TGCAGTGCTAGGCGTGAGGGTGCCGGGACAATCAACGAGCAGTACTTC. This gives the protein CSARREGAGTINEQYF.

The chain recombines TRBV29-1 with TRBJ2-3; weak D call: TRBD2 (7 bases). This CDR3 has 12 amino acids. The V end lost 3 bases, the J end lost 9 bases, and 13 bases lay between the germline ends. Germline-derived CDR1 and CDR2 are SQVTM and ANQGSEA. This CDR3 reads CSVDWGGKTQYF. As DNA, the CDR3 is TGCAGCGTTGATTGGGGGGGCAAAACGCAGTATTTT.

The gene calls are TRBV27 and TRBJ2-7; TRBD2 matches 8 bases. Germline V gene sequence: CDR1 MNHEY, CDR2 SMNVEV (reference sequence). With 6 bases clipped from V and 2 bases from J, the junction kept 6 bases outside the gene matches. The CDR3 totals 14 residues. The CDR3 coding sequence is TGTGCCAGCAGAAACGCGGGGGGCCCCTACGAGCAGTACTTC. Protein sequence: CASRNAGGPYEQYF.

DNA of the CDR3: TGCGCCAGCAGCTTGCGAAGGGGATGGCCGGAAGCAACTAATGAAAAACTGTTTTTT. Protein sequence: CASSLRRGWPEATNEKLFF. The chain combines TRBV5-1 with TRBJ1-4, with D perhaps matching TRBD1 (5 bases). Germline CDR1 is SGHRS and CDR2 is YFSETQ. V dropped 1 base and J dropped 0 bases, with 19 bases sitting between them. CDR3 length equals 19 residues.

J is TRBJ2-3 and V is TRBV11-2; D remains unclear. V was clipped by 1 base and J by 2 bases, with 13 bases between them. Germline CDR1 and CDR2: SGHAT and FQNNGV. CDR3 length: 16 residues. CDR3 loop: CASSLGLSKFTDTQYF. In DNA form, the CDR3 reads TGTGCCAGCAGCTTAGGCCTTAGCAAATTCACAGATACGCAGTATTTT.

The genes are TRBV20-1 and TRBJ2-7; 7 nucleotides align to TRBD2. Germline CDR1 and CDR2: DFQATT and SNEGSKA (reference sequence). CDR3 size: 12 residues. The V segment lost 7 bases and the J segment 5 bases; nucleotides outside the gene matches: 8. The CDR3 DNA reads TGCAGTGTCCTTCGGGGGGTTGACGAGCAGTACTTC. Protein product: CSVLRGVDEQYF.

This clonotype has just a few counts. The chain joins TRBV3-1 to TRBJ2-5; 12 bases are a match to TRBD2. The J call is uncertain, as TRBJ2-7 better fits the DNA end. The CDR3 covers 16 residues. The V gene's germline CDR1 is LGHDT and CDR2 YNNKEL (reference sequence). The CDR3 coding sequence is TGTGCCAGCAGCCTCCGGACTAGCGGGGATATCTACGAGCAGTACTTC. Translating it yields CASSLRTSGDIYEQYF.

This clonotype was picked up a small number of times. This chain uses TRBV6-6 with TRBJ2-1; D is ambiguous. V lost 0 bases to trimming and J lost 3 bases, with 0 bases between them. Germline-derived CDR1 and CDR2 are MNHNY and SVGAGI (reference sequence). The CDR3 is 12 amino acids. The CDR3 DNA sequence: TGTGCCAGCAGTTACTCCTACAATGAGCAGTTCTTC. Translated, it gives CASSYSYNEQFF.

Turning to this clonotype: One end of the junction fails to match germline, which may point to a read error. The chain combines TRBV7-9 with TRBJ1-1; no firm D call. CDR3 length: 16 amino acids. Germline-derived CDR1 and CDR2 are SEHNR and FQNEAQ (reference sequence). CDR3 sequence: CASSLFTTGRNTEAFF. Here the CDR3 DNA reads TGTGCCAGCAGCTTATTCACTACGGGCAGGAACACCGAAGCTTTCTTT. The full variable domain, in which reference TRBV7-9 and TRBJ1-1 provide the parts outside the CDR3, is DTGVSQNPRHKITKRGQNVTFRCDPISEHNRLYWYRQTLGQGPEFLTYFQNEAQLEKSRLLSDRFSAERPKGSFSTLEIQRTEQGDSAMYLCASSLFTTGRNTEAFFGQGTRLTVV.

The chain joins TRBV10-2 to TRBJ1-5; a possible D gene is TRBD1 (6 bases). In germline, CDR1 is WSHSY, CDR2 SAAADI. The CDR3 is made up of 16 amino acids. The germline V and J ends were trimmed by 3 bases and 2 bases, with 14 bases remaining between them. The CDR3 is CASSEGGPGGNQPQHF. The CDR3 DNA reads TGCGCCAGCAGTGAAGGGGGGCCGGGGGGCAATCAGCCCCAGCATTTT.

This clonotype was observed at least ten times. V is TRBV20-1 and J is TRBJ2-6; D uncertain. This CDR3 contains 14 residues. Germline values: CDR1 DFQATT, CDR2 SNEGSKA (reference sequence). The germline V and J ends were trimmed by 6 bases and 2 bases, with 11 bases remaining between them. The CDR3 DNA follows: TGCAGTGCCCCTAAAGGAGCTGGGGCCAACGTCCTGACTTTC. As protein: CSAPKGAGANVLTF.

This chain connects TRBV7-9 to TRBJ2-7; 7 bases fit TRBD2. After removal of 1 base from V and 9 bases from J, the junction contained 9 bases not matched to a gene. The CDR3 consists of 14 residues. The germline V gene has CDR1 SEHNR and CDR2 FQNEAQ (reference sequence). The CDR3 DNA follows: TGTGCCAGCAGCTTAGGGAGAGGAGGGGAGGGGCAGTACTTC. Translated, it gives CASSLGRGGEGQYF.

V and J are TRBV4-1 and TRBJ1-6; tentative D call: TRBD1 (6 bases). CDR1 MGHRA and CDR2 YSYEKL come from the germline V gene. V was shortened by 0 bases and J by 4 bases, with 10 bases between the two germline ends. The CDR3 loop spans 16 amino acids. CDR3 loop: CASSQEVGGYNSPLHF. CDR3 nucleotides: TGCGCCAGCAGCCAAGAAGTAGGGGGTTATAATTCACCCCTCCACTTT.

The table lists this clonotype with a few counts. The chain employs TRBV5-6 and TRBJ2-4; no clear D gene. The CDR3 runs to 16 residues. Trimming cost V 4 bases and J 0 bases, with 14 bases left between them. Per germline, CDR1 SGHDT and CDR2 YYEEEE. The CDR3 nucleotides read TGTGCCAGCAGCCAAATTCACCGTGTAGCCAAAAACATTCAGTACTTC. As protein: CASSQIHRVAKNIQYF.

This clonotype was seen only a few times. The gene calls are TRBV25-1 and TRBJ1-2; TRBD1 might be the D (6 bases). The V gene's germline CDR1 is MGHDK and CDR2 SYGVNS. This CDR3 comprises 13 residues. V lost 3 bases, J lost 7 bases, and 12 bases lay in between. DNA for the CDR3: TGTGCCAGCAGTGAGGGCAACAGGGTTGGCTACACCTTC. Protein sequence: CASSEGNRVGYTF.

The J gene is TRBJ1-4, the V gene TRBV7-2; 9 nucleotides agree with TRBD1. V shed 7 bases and J 6 bases; nucleotides not matched to a gene: 6. CDR3 size: 14 residues. Germline CDR1 SGHTA, CDR2 FQGNSA. CDR3 residues: CASTQTGGDEKLFF. The CDR3 nucleotides read TGTGCCAGCACGCAGACAGGGGGGGATGAAAAACTGTTTTTT.

The chain has TRBV5-1 and TRBJ2-1; 7 bases agree with TRBD2. The CDR3 has 15 amino acids. Germline assignment: CDR1 SGHRS and CDR2 YFSETQ. The junction had 9 bases not matched to a gene; V was cut back by 7 bases and J by 2 bases. The CDR3 is CASGPTGGTYNEQFF. Here the CDR3 DNA reads TGCGCCAGCGGCCCCACGGGGGGTACCTACAATGAGCAGTTCTTC.

This clonotype has a handful of counts. This chain links TRBV2 with TRBJ2-3, with TRBD2 as a possible D gene (6 bases). V was clipped by 6 bases and J by 5 bases, with 15 bases between them. Germline loops: CDR1 SNHLY, CDR2 FYNNEI. CDR3 size: 14 residues. The CDR3 spells CASSNPPGVDTQYF. The CDR3 bases are TGTGCCAGCAGCAACCCCCCGGGGGTAGATACGCAGTATTTT. Drawing the rest from reference TRBV2 and TRBJ2-3, the complete variable domain is EPEVTQTPSHQVTQMGQEVILRCVPISNHLYFYWYRQILGQKVEFLVSFYNNEISEKSEIFDDQFSVERPDGSNFTLKIRSTKLEDSAMYFCASSNPPGVDTQYFGPGTRLTVL.

This clonotype turned up a few times. V and J are TRBV6-5 and TRBJ1-3, with D maybe TRBD1 (5 bases). Trimming left V 4 bases short and J 2 bases short, with 9 bases between. The germline CDR1 and CDR2 sequences are MNHEY and SVGAGI. There are 14 residues in the CDR3. CDR3 loop: CASSSSGTGNTIYF. The CDR3 DNA follows: TGTGCCAGCAGTTCTTCAGGGACTGGAAACACCATATATTTT.

Written as DNA, the CDR3 is TGCAGTGCTATCCGGCGGAGCTCCTACAATGAGCAGTTCTTC. Translated, it gives CSAIRRSSYNEQFF. The rearrangement joins TRBV20-1 to TRBJ2-1, with D uncertain. There are 14 residues in the CDR3. The V gene lost 4 bases and the J gene lost 0 bases, with 10 bases spanning the gap. CDR1 and CDR2 from the germline V gene are DFQATT and SNEGSKA (reference sequence).